This entry features one TCR beta chain sequence. Its cognate antigen is unknown. The source of the sample is a study of T cells after posttransplantation cyclophosphamide. Whole-study findings and limits: Recipient CMV seropositivity and CMV reactivation strongly tracked TRB clonality.

V lost 3 bases and J 1 base, leaving 7 bases between the germline ends. CDR3 length: 14 amino acids. Germline V gene sequence: CDR1 MDHEN, CDR2 SYDVKM. Methotrexate plus calcineurin inhibitor accompanied controls' myeloablative marrow transplants; sampling was 1 year later. Clones were sequenced by immunoSEQ multiplex PCR, and TCRdb holds only the in-frame ones, with some missing. The repertoire holds 3,600 or so clones, with just under 75% as singletons. The starting material was PBMCs, obtained after allogeneic stem cell transplant with calcineurin inhibitor and methotrexate. This chain joins TRBV28 and TRBJ1-3; D is unclear. The origin of this receptor is a female patient in her forties or fifties who received an allogeneic stem cell transplant from an unrelated donor, was CMV-positive, and had acute and chronic GVHD. The T cells may partly be graft donor cells. CDR3 in amino acids: CASSLEFSGNTIYF. The CDR3 DNA reads as TGTGCCAGCAGTTTGGAGTTTTCTGGAAACACCATATATTTT.